A selection of T cell receptor beta chains follows, all from one sample in a study of shared T cell receptors in the human thymus. Only in-frame clones appear in the TCRdb table, and some are missing; sequencing was by immunoSEQ multiplex PCR. The sample holds about 380,000 clones, more than 85% seen once. Input material: thymocytes. The receptors stem from a human donor. CDR3s include the opening cysteine and the closing phenylalanine or tryptophan. A D gene is named only where the DNA matches it firmly. Only some rows state a clone size, as once, few, many or a class for expanded clones.

CDR3 protein: CASSPLCSGSHYEQYF
CDR3 DNA: TGTGCCAGCTCCCCCTTGTGTTCGGGCAGCCACTACGAGCAGTACTTC
V gene: TRBV18
clone size: once
J gene: TRBJ2-7
D gene: .

CDR3 protein: CASSPLTGVAKNIQYF
CDR3 DNA: TGTGCCAGCAGCCCCCTTACTGGGGTAGCCAAAAACATTCAGTACTTC
V gene: TRBV14
clone size: .
J gene: TRBJ2-4
D gene: .

CDR3 protein: CASSEAVRGPEAFF
CDR3 DNA: TGTGCCAGCAGTGAAGCGGTCAGGGGGCCTGAAGCTTTCTTT
V gene: TRBV6-1
clone size: .
J gene: TRBJ1-1
D gene: TRBD1

CDR3 protein: CASRRLQTGARETQYF
CDR3 DNA: TGTGCCAGCAGGAGGCTCCAGACAGGGGCGAGAGAGACCCAGTACTTC
V gene: TRBV6-6
clone size: .
J gene: TRBJ2-5
D gene: TRBD1

CDR3 protein: CASMGQGAYGYTF
CDR3 DNA: TGTGCCAGCATGGGACAGGGGGCCTATGGCTACACCTTC
V gene: TRBV27
clone size: once
J gene: TRBJ1-2
D gene: TRBD1

CDR3 protein: CASSLEPTGNTIYF
CDR3 DNA: TGTGCCAGCAGCTTAGAACCCACTGGAAACACCATATATTTT
V gene: TRBV7-2
clone size: .
J gene: TRBJ1-3
D gene: .

CDR3 protein: CASSTTRTGRGNEQFF
CDR3 DNA: TGCGCCAGCAGCACGACACGGACTGGGAGGGGCAATGAGCAGTTCTTC
V gene: TRBV5-1
clone size: .
J gene: TRBJ2-1
D gene: TRBD2

CDR3 protein: CASSQLKQGSDYGYTF
CDR3 DNA: TGTGCCAGCAGCCAATTAAAACAGGGGTCAGACTATGGCTACACCTTC
V gene: TRBV14
clone size: .
J gene: TRBJ1-2
D gene: TRBD1

CDR3 protein: CASSEARASGRPGGPDTQYF
CDR3 DNA: TGCGCCAGCAGTGAGGCGCGGGCTAGCGGGAGACCTGGGGGTCCAGATACGCAGTATTTT
V gene: TRBV10-1
clone size: .
J gene: TRBJ2-3
D gene: TRBD2

CDR3 protein: CASARESLALAGTETQYF
CDR3 DNA: TGTGCCAGCGCTCGCGAGAGTCTGGCCCTAGCGGGAACGGAGACCCAGTACTTC
V gene: TRBV2
clone size: once
J gene: TRBJ2-5
D gene: TRBD2

CDR3 protein: CASSGQAGATYNEQFF
CDR3 DNA: TGTGCCAGCAGTGGGCAAGCGGGAGCCACCTACAATGAGCAGTTCTTC
V gene: TRBV25-1
clone size: .
J gene: TRBJ2-1
D gene: TRBD2

CDR3 protein: CASSLSGVYNEQFF
CDR3 DNA: TGTGCCAGCAGTTTATCGGGCGTTTACAATGAGCAGTTCTTC
V gene: TRBV27
clone size: .
J gene: TRBJ2-1
D gene: .

CDR3 protein: CASSYSETGVISIFF
CDR3 DNA: TGTGCCAGCAGTTACTCGGAAACGGGGGTCATCAGTATCTTCTTC
V gene: TRBV6-6
clone size: .
J gene: TRBJ2-1
D gene: .

CDR3 protein: CASSLSSYARGRGGQPQHF
CDR3 DNA: TGTGCCAGCAGTTTATCTTCTTATGCCCGGGGGCGAGGCGGTCAGCCCCAGCATTTT
V gene: TRBV28
clone size: .
J gene: TRBJ1-5
D gene: .

CDR3 protein: CASSYFGVFDGYTF
CDR3 DNA: TGTGCCAGCAGTTACTTTGGGGTCTTCGATGGCTACACCTTC
V gene: TRBV6-5
clone size: .
J gene: TRBJ1-2
D gene: .

CDR3 protein: CASSLGMIGQGDPLAKNIQYF
CDR3 DNA: TGCGCCAGCAGCTTGGGTATGATCGGACAGGGTGACCCCCTAGCCAAAAACATTCAGTACTTC
V gene: TRBV5-1
clone size: .
J gene: TRBJ2-4
D gene: TRBD1

CDR3 protein: CASSPSGRALPAKNIQYF
CDR3 DNA: TGTGCCAGCAGTCCTAGCGGGAGGGCCCTCCCGGCCAAAAACATTCAGTACTTC
V gene: TRBV27
clone size: .
J gene: TRBJ2-4
D gene: TRBD2

CDR3 protein: CASSQDPSGRAYEQYF
CDR3 DNA: TGTGCCAGCAGCCAAGATCCGAGCGGGAGGGCCTACGAGCAGTACTTC
V gene: TRBV4-2
clone size: .
J gene: TRBJ2-7
D gene: TRBD2

CDR3 protein: CAWSVPDRNNYGYTF
CDR3 DNA: TGTGCCTGGAGTGTACCGGACAGGAATAACTATGGCTACACCTTC
V gene: TRBV30
clone size: .
J gene: TRBJ1-2
D gene: TRBD1

CDR3 protein: CASSFSAGDNEQFF
CDR3 DNA: TGTGCCAGCAGTTTCTCAGCGGGAGATAATGAGCAGTTCTTC
V gene: TRBV28
clone size: .
J gene: TRBJ2-1
D gene: TRBD2

CDR3 protein: CASSRSSGANVLTF
CDR3 DNA: TGTGCCAGCAGCCGCAGCTCTGGGGCCAACGTCCTGACTTTC
V gene: TRBV27
clone size: .
J gene: TRBJ2-6
D gene: .

CDR3 protein: CASSLILAGAANTGELFF
CDR3 DNA: TGTGCCAGCAGCTTAATACTAGCGGGAGCTGCGAACACCGGGGAGCTGTTTTTT
V gene: TRBV7-3
clone size: .
J gene: TRBJ2-2
D gene: TRBD2

CDR3 protein: CASSVRGGRINEQYF
CDR3 DNA: TGTGCCAGCAGCGTACGCGGCGGGAGGATCAACGAGCAGTACTTC
V gene: TRBV9
clone size: .
J gene: TRBJ2-7
D gene: TRBD2

CDR3 protein: CASSLPAMRTEAFF
CDR3 DNA: TGTGCCAGCAGCCTCCCAGCGATGAGGACTGAAGCTTTCTTT
V gene: TRBV28
clone size: few
J gene: TRBJ1-1
D gene: .

CDR3 protein: CASSLSRQEIVAEAFF
CDR3 DNA: TGTGCCAGCAGTTTATCCAGACAGGAGATCGTAGCTGAAGCTTTCTTT
V gene: TRBV28
clone size: .
J gene: TRBJ1-1
D gene: .

CDR3 protein: CASSYRWEGLTDTQYF
CDR3 DNA: TGTGCCAGCAGTTACAGGTGGGAAGGGCTCACAGATACGCAGTATTTT
V gene: TRBV6-5
clone size: .
J gene: TRBJ2-3
D gene: .

CDR3 protein: CASSFWWEAFSNQPQHF
CDR3 DNA: TGTGCCAGCAGTTTCTGGTGGGAGGCCTTCAGCAATCAGCCCCAGCATTTT
V gene: TRBV28
clone size: .
J gene: TRBJ1-5
D gene: .

CDR3 protein: CASKYQGMNTEAFF
CDR3 DNA: TGTGCCAGCAAATATCAGGGAATGAACACTGAAGCTTTCTTT
V gene: TRBV27
clone size: .
J gene: TRBJ1-1
D gene: .

CDR3 protein: CASSIGREGYNEQFF
CDR3 DNA: TGTGCCAGTAGTATAGGCAGGGAGGGCTACAATGAGCAGTTCTTC
V gene: TRBV19
clone size: .
J gene: TRBJ2-1
D gene: TRBD2

CDR3 protein: CSVVWGETQYF
CDR3 DNA: TGCAGCGTTGTATGGGGGGAGACCCAGTACTTC
V gene: TRBV29-1
clone size: .
J gene: TRBJ2-5
D gene: .

CDR3 protein: CASSARTGPNEQYF
CDR3 DNA: TGTGCCAGCAGTGCCAGGACAGGCCCCAACGAGCAGTACTTC
V gene: TRBV2
clone size: .
J gene: TRBJ2-7
D gene: TRBD1

CDR3 protein: CASSYKGAGGGYTF
CDR3 DNA: TGTGCCAGCAGTTATAAGGGGGCGGGAGGAGGCTACACCTTC
V gene: TRBV28
clone size: .
J gene: TRBJ1-2
D gene: TRBD1

CDR3 protein: CASSELRLADRRTDTQYF
CDR3 DNA: TGTGCCAGCAGTGAACTACGACTAGCAGACCGACGCACAGATACGCAGTATTTT
V gene: TRBV6-1
clone size: .
J gene: TRBJ2-3
D gene: TRBD2

CDR3 protein: CASSLKGLVNQPQHF
CDR3 DNA: TGTGCCAGCAGCCTTAAGGGGTTGGTGAATCAGCCCCAGCATTTT
V gene: TRBV27
clone size: few
J gene: TRBJ1-5
D gene: .

CDR3 protein: CAWTPGTGNNYGYTF
CDR3 DNA: TGTGCCTGGACCCCAGGGACAGGGAATAACTATGGCTACACCTTC
V gene: TRBV30
clone size: .
J gene: TRBJ1-2
D gene: TRBD1

CDR3 protein: CASMQGENTEAFF
CDR3 DNA: TGTGCCAGCATGCAGGGAGAGAACACTGAAGCTTTCTTT
V gene: TRBV28
clone size: .
J gene: TRBJ1-1
D gene: .

CDR3 protein: CASSAWGHSALNEQFF
CDR3 DNA: TGTGCCAGCAGTGCTTGGGGACATAGTGCTTTGAATGAGCAGTTCTTC
V gene: TRBV6-1
clone size: .
J gene: TRBJ2-1
D gene: .

CDR3 protein: CASSIEVGTSGDPGYEQYF
CDR3 DNA: TGTGCCAGTAGTATTGAAGTCGGGACTAGCGGGGACCCAGGCTACGAGCAGTACTTC
V gene: TRBV19
clone size: .
J gene: TRBJ2-7
D gene: TRBD2

CDR3 protein: CATSYGGTDTQYF
CDR3 DNA: TGTGCCACCAGTTATGGGGGAACAGATACGCAGTATTTT
V gene: TRBV15
clone size: .
J gene: TRBJ2-3
D gene: .

CDR3 protein: CASSQTLPRGRSTGELFF
CDR3 DNA: TGCGCCAGCAGCCAAACACTCCCACGGGGGCGTAGCACCGGGGAGCTGTTTTTT
V gene: TRBV4-3
clone size: .
J gene: TRBJ2-2
D gene: .

CDR3 protein: CASVPGQRLEPTGELFF
CDR3 DNA: TGCGCCAGCGTACCTGGACAAAGACTAGAACCTACCGGGGAGCTGTTTTTT
V gene: TRBV5-1
clone size: .
J gene: TRBJ2-2
D gene: .

CDR3 protein: CASSLANRDGYTF
CDR3 DNA: TGTGCCAGCAGCTTAGCGAACAGGGACGGCTACACCTTC
V gene: TRBV7-6
clone size: few
J gene: TRBJ1-2
D gene: .

CDR3 protein: CASSPVGLADKSSYNEQFF
CDR3 DNA: TGTGCCAGCTCACCCGTCGGCCTAGCGGATAAAAGCTCCTACAATGAGCAGTTCTTC
V gene: TRBV18
clone size: .
J gene: TRBJ2-1
D gene: TRBD2

CDR3 protein: CASQAAYSNQPQHF
CDR3 DNA: TGTGCCAGCCAGGCAGCTTATAGCAATCAGCCCCAGCATTTT
V gene: TRBV7-9
clone size: .
J gene: TRBJ1-5
D gene: .

CDR3 protein: CASLASGSSDTQYF
CDR3 DNA: TGTGCCAGCCTCGCTAGCGGGAGTTCGGATACGCAGTATTTT
V gene: TRBV21-1
clone size: .
J gene: TRBJ2-3
D gene: .

CDR3 protein: CASRRVGSQETQYF
CDR3 DNA: TGTGCCAGCAGGAGAGTGGGCTCCCAAGAGACCCAGTACTTC
V gene: TRBV27
clone size: .
J gene: TRBJ2-5
D gene: .

CDR3 protein: CASSGGTSGEQFF
CDR3 DNA: TGTGCCAGCAGTGGCGGGACTAGCGGTGAGCAGTTCTTC
V gene: TRBV6-5
clone size: .
J gene: TRBJ2-1
D gene: TRBD2

CDR3 protein: CASSELASGRANTGELFF
CDR3 DNA: TGTGCCAGCAGTGAACTGGCTAGCGGGAGGGCGAACACCGGGGAGCTGTTTTTT
V gene: TRBV6-1
clone size: .
J gene: TRBJ2-2
D gene: TRBD2

CDR3 protein: CASSPPLAGRGEQFF
CDR3 DNA: TGTGCCAGTAGCCCCCCCTTAGCCGGCCGGGGGGAGCAGTTCTTC
V gene: TRBV19
clone size: .
J gene: TRBJ2-1
D gene: .

CDR3 protein: CAISRQGACGIQYF
CDR3 DNA: TGTGCCATCAGTAGACAGGGGGCTTGCGGCATTCAGTACTTC
V gene: TRBV10-3
clone size: .
J gene: TRBJ2-4
D gene: TRBD1

CDR3 protein: CAISRDRVKWDYGYTF
CDR3 DNA: TGTGCCATCAGCAGAGACAGGGTAAAGTGGGACTATGGCTACACCTTC
V gene: TRBV10-3
clone size: .
J gene: TRBJ1-2
D gene: TRBD1

CDR3 protein: CATSSPESYEQYF
CDR3 DNA: TGTGCCACCAGCAGCCCTGAGTCCTACGAGCAGTACTTC
V gene: TRBV15
clone size: .
J gene: TRBJ2-7
D gene: .

CDR3 protein: CAWSVARQGAHNEQFF
CDR3 DNA: TGTGCCTGGAGTGTCGCCCGACAGGGAGCACACAATGAGCAGTTCTTC
V gene: TRBV30
clone size: .
J gene: TRBJ2-1
D gene: TRBD1

CDR3 protein: CASSGGDREPMEQYF
CDR3 DNA: TGTGCCAGCAGCGGGGGGGACCGGGAACCTATGGAGCAGTACTTC
V gene: TRBV14
clone size: .
J gene: TRBJ2-7
D gene: TRBD2

CDR3 protein: CATSRVEREDSTDTQYF
CDR3 DNA: TGTGCCACCAGCAGAGTGGAGCGGGAGGATAGCACAGATACGCAGTATTTT
V gene: TRBV15
clone size: .
J gene: TRBJ2-3
D gene: TRBD2

CDR3 protein: CASSLPQGRTGSHEQYF
CDR3 DNA: TGTGCCAGCAGCTTACCCCAGGGCCGGACAGGGTCCCACGAGCAGTACTTC
V gene: TRBV7-3
clone size: .
J gene: TRBJ2-7
D gene: TRBD1